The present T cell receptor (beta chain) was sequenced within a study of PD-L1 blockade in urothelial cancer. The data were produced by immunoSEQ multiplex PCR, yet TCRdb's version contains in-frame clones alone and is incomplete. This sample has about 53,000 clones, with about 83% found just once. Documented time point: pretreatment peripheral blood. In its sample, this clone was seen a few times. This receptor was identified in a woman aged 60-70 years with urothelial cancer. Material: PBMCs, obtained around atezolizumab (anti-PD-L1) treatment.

The CDR3 bases are TGCGCCAGCAGTGAGGGGACCCGGGACAGGGAAAACATTCAGTACTTC. It specifies CASSEGTRDRENIQYF. The V gene is TRBV10-2, the J gene TRBJ2-4, with 9 nucleotides matching TRBD1. The CDR3 is 16 residues long. V dropped 2 bases and J dropped 5; count of bases not matched to a gene: 7. Looked up from germline, CDR1 is WSHSY and CDR2 is SAAADI.